The source of this T cell receptor (beta chain) is a study of T-cell reconstitution after alpha-beta-depleted transplantation in children. Regarding the study as a whole: From surviving recipient T cells and thymic progenitors came the high day-60 TCRbeta diversity observed in some patients. Reportedly, alpha-beta T cells present about two months post-transplant originated from several hundred expanded clones of graft origin. One year post-transplant, T-cell counts and diversity were largely derived from T cells produced anew.

This CDR3 contains 14 residues. Germline-derived CDR1 and CDR2 are SEHNR and FQNEAQ (reference sequence). V lost 3 bases to trimming and J lost 7 bases; unmatched junction nucleotides: 5. This clonotype has ten or more counts. The target antigen is unknown. As it was prepared, the TCRbeta library received unique molecular identifiers. TCRdb re-derived calls from the PCR reads in MiXCR, one entry per CDR3 protein. Of fewer than 450,000 distinct CDR3 sequences in the sample, 15% to 20% were seen once. The V and J genes are TRBV7-9 and TRBJ2-1; 8 positions match TRBD2. The TCR comes from a male patient between 2 and 10 years old who had a stem cell transplant for acute lymphoblastic leukemia, so the T cells may come from the graft donor. The sequencing here drew on PBMCs, mostly from graft donor cells, taken 360 days after TCRalphabeta/CD19-depleted stem cell transplant. The DNA for the CDR3 is TGTGCCAGCAGCTTTCCGGGAGGGCGAAATGAGCAGTTCTTC. It codes for CASSFPGGRNEQFF.